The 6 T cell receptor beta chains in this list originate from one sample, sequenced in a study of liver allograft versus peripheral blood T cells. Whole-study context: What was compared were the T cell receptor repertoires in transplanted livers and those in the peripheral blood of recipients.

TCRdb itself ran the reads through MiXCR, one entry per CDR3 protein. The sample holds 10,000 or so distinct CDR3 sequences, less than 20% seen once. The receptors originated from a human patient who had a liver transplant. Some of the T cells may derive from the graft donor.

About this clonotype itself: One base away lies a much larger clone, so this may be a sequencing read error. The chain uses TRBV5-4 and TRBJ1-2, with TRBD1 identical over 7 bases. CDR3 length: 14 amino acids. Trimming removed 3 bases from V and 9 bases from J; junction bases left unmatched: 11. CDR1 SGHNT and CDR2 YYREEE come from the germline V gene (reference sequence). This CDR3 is CASSSGQTYYSYTF. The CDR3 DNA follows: TGTGCCAGCAGCTCGGGACAGACCTATTATAGCTACACCTTC. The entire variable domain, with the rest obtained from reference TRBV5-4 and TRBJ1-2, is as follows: ETGVTQSPTHLIKTRGQQVTLRCSSQSGHNTVSWYQQALGQGPQFIFQYYREEENGRGNFPPRFSGLQFPNYSSELNVNALELDDSALYLCASSSGQTYYSYTFGSGTRLTVV.

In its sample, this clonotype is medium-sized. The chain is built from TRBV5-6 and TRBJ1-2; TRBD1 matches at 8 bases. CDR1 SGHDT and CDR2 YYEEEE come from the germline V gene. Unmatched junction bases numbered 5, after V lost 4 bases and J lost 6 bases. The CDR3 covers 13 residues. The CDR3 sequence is CASSPDRGHGYTF. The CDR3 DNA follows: TGTGCCAGCAGCCCCGACAGGGGCCATGGCTACACCTTC.

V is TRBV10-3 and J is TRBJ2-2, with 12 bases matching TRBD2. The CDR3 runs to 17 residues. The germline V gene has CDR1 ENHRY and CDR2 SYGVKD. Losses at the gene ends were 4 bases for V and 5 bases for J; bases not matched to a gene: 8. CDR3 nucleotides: TGTGCCATCAGTGGTGCCGCCGGGACTAGCGGGACCGGGGAGCTGTTTTTT. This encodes CAISGAAGTSGTGELFF.

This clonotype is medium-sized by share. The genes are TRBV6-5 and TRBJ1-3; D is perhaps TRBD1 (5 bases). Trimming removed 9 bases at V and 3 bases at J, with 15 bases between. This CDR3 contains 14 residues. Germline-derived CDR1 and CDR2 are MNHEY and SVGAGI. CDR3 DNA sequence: TGTGCCAGTCGGGGCCGAGGACTTGGAAACACCATATATTTT. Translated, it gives CASRGRGLGNTIYF.

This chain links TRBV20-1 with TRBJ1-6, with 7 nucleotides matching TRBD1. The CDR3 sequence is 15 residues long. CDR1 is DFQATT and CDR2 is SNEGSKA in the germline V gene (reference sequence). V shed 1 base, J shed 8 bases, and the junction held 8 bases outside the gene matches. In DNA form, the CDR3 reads TGCAGTGCTAGAGTGGGGAAGGGGGCAGATTCACCCCTCCACTTT. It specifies CSARVGKGADSPLHF.

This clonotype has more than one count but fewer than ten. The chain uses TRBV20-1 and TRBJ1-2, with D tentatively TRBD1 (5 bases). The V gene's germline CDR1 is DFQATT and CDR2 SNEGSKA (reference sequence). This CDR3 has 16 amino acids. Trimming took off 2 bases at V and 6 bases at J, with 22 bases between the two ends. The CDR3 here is CSARLRQLPSGDGYTF. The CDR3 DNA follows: TGCAGTGCTAGACTCCGACAGTTGCCCTCCGGCGATGGCTACACCTTC.